The clone carrying this TCR beta chain turned up a few times. What it binds is unknown. Preparation of the TCRbeta library used unique molecular identifiers. TCRdb independently ran MiXCR on the PCR reads; one entry per CDR3 protein. Of hundreds of thousands of distinct CDR3 sequences listed, about 16% are singletons. The entry originates in a study of T-cell reconstitution after alpha-beta-depleted transplantation in children. Regarding the study as a whole: Expanded clones from the graft, numbering several hundred, reportedly supplied alpha-beta T cells about two months after transplant. T-cell counts and diversity were attributed mostly to newly produced T cells one year after transplant. Surviving recipient cells, namely T cells and thymic progenitors, were the source of high day-60 TCRbeta diversity in some patients.

This specimen consisted of PBMCs, mostly from graft donor cells, obtained 360 days after TCRalphabeta/CD19-depleted stem cell transplant. The origin of this receptor is a boy under three years old who had a stem cell transplant for Wiskott-Aldrich syndrome, so the T cells may come from the graft donor.

In DNA form, the CDR3 reads TGTGCCAGCAGTTCACGAGGACTAGCGAGGGACAATGAGCAGTTCTTC. This gives the protein CASSSRGLARDNEQFF. The rearrangement uses TRBV12-3 or TRBV12-4 and TRBJ2-1; 9 positions match TRBD2. The CDR3 consists of 16 residues. V shed 4 bases and J 5 bases; nucleotides not matched to a gene: 9.